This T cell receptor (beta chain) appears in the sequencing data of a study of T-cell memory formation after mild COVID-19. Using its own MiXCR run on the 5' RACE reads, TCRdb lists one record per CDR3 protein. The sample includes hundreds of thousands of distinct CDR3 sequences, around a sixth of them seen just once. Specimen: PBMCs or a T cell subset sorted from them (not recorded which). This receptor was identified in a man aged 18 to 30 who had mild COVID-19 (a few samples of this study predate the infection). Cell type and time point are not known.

CDR3 sequence reads: CASRPPGRETQYF. The CDR3 DNA sequence: TGTGCCAGCAGACCCCCGGGGAGGGAGACCCAGTACTTC. The gene calls are TRBV6-5 and TRBJ2-5, with TRBD2 as a possible D gene (6 bases). Deletions cut 6 bases from V and 5 bases from J, with 13 bases between. CDR1 and CDR2 (germline): MNHEY, SVGAGI. This CDR3 contains 13 residues.